Shown below are 16 T cell receptor beta chains from a single sample sequenced in a study of shared clonotypes between healthy human individuals. Profiled with immunoSEQ multiplex PCR; TCRdb holds only in-frame clones, not every one. This table has about 2.3 million clones, approximately 90% appearing once. Material: naive CD4+ T cells from PBMCs. Stated subset: CD45RA+ positively selected. These receptors were taken from a man aged 18 to 30 in good health. Some clones in this sample may be carry-over from other donors' samples.

As for this clone: Different DNA sequences within this sample yield the same CDR3. The rearrangement uses TRBV7-3 and TRBJ2-3; D remains ambiguous. The CDR3 sequence is 12 residues long. Trimming removed 5 bases at V and 1 base at J, with 4 bases between. Germline V gene lookup returns CDR1 SGHTA and CDR2 FQGTGA. CDR3 protein: CASSHGTDTQYF. DNA for the CDR3: TGTGCCAGCAGCCACGGCACAGATACGCAGTATTTT.

The genes are TRBV19 and TRBJ2-7; D may correspond to TRBD1 or TRBD2 (6 bases each). From germline, CDR1 is LNHDA and CDR2 SQIVND (reference sequence). Trimming left V 8 bases short and J 2 bases short, with 19 bases between. The CDR3 contains 15 residues. CDR3 amino acids: CASSPALEGAYEQYF. CDR3 DNA: TGTGCCAGTTCTCCCGCCCTGGAGGGGGCCTACGAGCAGTACTTC. Combining the CDR3 with reference TRBV19 and TRBJ2-7 gives the whole variable domain DGGITQSPKYLFRKEGQNVTLSCEQNLNHDAMYWYRQDPGQGLRLIYYSQIVNDFQKGDIAEGYSVSREKKESFPLTVTSAQKNPTAFYLCASSPALEGAYEQYFGPGTRLTVT.

The count of this clone is one. V is TRBV5-6 and J is TRBJ1-1, with 8 bases identical to TRBD1. Germline-derived CDR1 and CDR2 are SGHDT and YYEEEE. V was clipped by 3 bases and J by 5 bases; unmatched bases: 6. This CDR3 region has 14 residues. The CDR3 loop reads CASSWDRSTTEAFF. DNA of the CDR3: TGTGCCAGCAGCTGGGACAGGTCAACAACTGAAGCTTTCTTT.

The chain is built from TRBV9 and TRBJ2-7, with D tentatively TRBD2 (5 bases). There are 15 residues in the CDR3. Deletions cut 4 bases from V and 2 bases from J, with 16 bases between. CDR1 and CDR2 (germline): SGDLS, YYNGEE. The CDR3 reads CASSPEGGATYEQYF. CDR3 sequence (DNA): TGTGCCAGCAGCCCCGAGGGCGGAGCTACCTACGAGCAGTACTTC.

The genes are TRBV9 and TRBJ2-5; the match to TRBD1 covers 10 bases. There are 15 residues in the CDR3. Germline CDR1 reads SGDLS; CDR2 reads YYNGEE. J was trimmed by 7 bases and V by 0 bases; bases with no gene match: 6. CDR3 sequence (DNA): TGTGCCAGCAGCGTAGGGGACAGGGGTTTAGGGACCCAGTACTTC. This translates into CASSVGDRGLGTQYF.

This clone was seen once. This sequence joins TRBV28 and TRBJ2-1, with TRBD2 matching 7 bases. The trim removed 5 bases at V and 5 bases at J, leaving 12 bases unmatched. The CDR3 has 16 amino acids. Looked up from germline, CDR1 is MDHEN and CDR2 is SYDVKM. The CDR3 loop reads CASSPGGGTTNNEQFF. DNA for the CDR3: TGTGCCAGCAGTCCAGGAGGTGGGACTACCAACAATGAGCAGTTCTTC.

This CDR3 is CASRAPGLIEAFF. The DNA of the CDR3 is TGTGCCAGCAGAGCCCCCGGGCTGATTGAAGCTTTCTTT. The rearrangement joins TRBV6-1 to TRBJ1-1; D call uncertain. The V end was cut by 6 bases, the J end by 7 bases, with 15 bases between. This CDR3 spans 13 amino acids. CDR1 and CDR2 (germline): MNHNS, SASEGT.

The chain employs TRBV9 and TRBJ2-7; the D gene is possibly TRBD1 (6 bases). Germline V lookup: CDR1 SGDLS, CDR2 YYNGEE. Trimming stripped 4 bases from V and 0 bases from J, with 20 bases between. There are 17 residues in the CDR3. For the CDR3, the DNA is TGTGCCAGCAGCTCCCTATCCGGGACAACGAGCTCCTACGAGCAGTACTTC. Protein sequence: CASSSLSGTTSSYEQYF.

The chain couples TRBV7-8 to TRBJ1-5; the D is unclear. Trimming stripped 2 bases from V and 1 base from J, with 12 bases between. CDR1 SGHVS and CDR2 FQNEAQ come from the germline V gene. The CDR3 has 16 residues. CDR3 protein: CASSLMGMNSNQPQHF. The CDR3 bases are TGTGCCAGCAGCTTAATGGGCATGAACAGCAATCAGCCCCAGCATTTT.

The V and J genes are TRBV5-4 and TRBJ1-4; 7 bases agree with TRBD1. The J segment lost 8 bases and the V segment lost 0 bases, leaving 7 bases of the junction unmatched. Per the germline V gene, CDR1 is SGHNT and CDR2 is YYREEE (reference sequence). The CDR3 has 15 residues. The CDR3 spells CASSLARQGGEKLFF. The CDR3 DNA reads TGTGCCAGCAGCTTGGCCCGGCAGGGGGGCGAAAAACTGTTTTTT.

This clone was recorded a few times. V usage is TRBV6-1 and J usage is TRBJ1-1; D is perhaps TRBD1 (6 bases). Trimming removed 3 bases at V and 8 bases at J, with 10 bases between. Germline V CDR1 and CDR2: MNHNS, SASEGT. This CDR3 comprises 12 residues. CDR3 protein: CASSEGHSEAFF. The CDR3 DNA reads as TGTGCCAGCAGTGAGGGACACTCAGAAGCTTTCTTT.

DNA of the CDR3: TGTGCCAGCAGCATTGGGACTAGCGCCACTTACTCCTACGAGCAGTACTTC. It yields the protein CASSIGTSATYSYEQYF. This sequence joins TRBV7-9 and TRBJ2-7; 10 nucleotides agree with TRBD2. The germline CDR1 and CDR2 sequences are SEHNR and FQNEAQ (reference sequence). Trimming took 5 bases from V and 0 from J; bases not matched to a gene: 10. This CDR3 region has 17 residues.

The chain recombines TRBV6-6 with TRBJ1-5; D is possibly TRBD1 (5 bases). The CDR3 consists of 14 residues. V was trimmed by 7 bases and J by 3 bases, leaving 13 bases between them. Germline V gives CDR1 MNHNY, CDR2 SVGAGI (reference sequence). The CDR3 coding sequence is TGTGCCAGCACCACGGGAGGGGTCAATCAGCCCCAGCATTTT. This encodes CASTTGGVNQPQHF.

The chain links TRBV28 to TRBJ1-1; D unresolved. This CDR3 comprises 14 residues. CDR1 is MDHEN and CDR2 is SYDVKM in the germline V gene. With 8 bases removed from V and 2 bases from J, the gap between germline ends came to 15 bases. The CDR3 region is CASSGRIRNTEAFF. The DNA of the CDR3 is TGTGCCAGCTCCGGCAGGATCCGTAACACTGAAGCTTTCTTT.

This clone was seen once. The chain carries TRBV18 and TRBJ1-6, with 8 bases lining up with TRBD1. The CDR3 covers 15 residues. Germline V gene data show CDR1 as KGHSH and CDR2 as LQKENI. The ends lost 5 bases at V and 10 bases at J; junction bases unmatched: 10. CDR3 coding DNA: TGTGCCAGCTCAGATGGACAGGGAGGTTGGTCACCCCTCCACTTT. Protein sequence: CASSDGQGGWSPLHF.

On this clone: This same CDR3 is encoded by further DNA sequences in the sample. The CDR3 sequence: CASSPTQETQYF. The CDR3 DNA sequence: TGTGCCAGCAGCCCCACCCAAGAGACCCAGTACTTC. The chain recombines TRBV28 with TRBJ2-5; D gene ambiguous. The CDR3 totals 12 residues. Germline-derived CDR1 and CDR2 are MDHEN and SYDVKM. The V gene lost 6 bases and the J gene lost 1 base, with 6 bases spanning the gap.